This paragraph covers one T cell receptor beta chain sequence. Its antigen is not known. V lost 3 bases to trimming and J lost 6 bases, with 8 bases between them. The CDR3 spans 13 residues. This sample stems from a study of T cell responses to AZD1222 COVID-19 vaccine. Study findings and constraints: White British ancestry dominated among donors, who included more females, and clonal diversity was possibly underestimated.

Sequencing used immunoSEQ multiplex PCR; TCRdb keeps in-frame clones, though not all of them. The table records 90,000 to 130,000 clones, approximately 90% of them present only once. This receptor was taken from an adult who received the AZD1222 COVID-19 vaccine. This chain joins TRBV12-3 or TRBV12-4 and TRBJ2-2; D possibly corresponds to TRBD2 (7 bases). Specimen: peripheral blood, collected 28 days after the second AZD1222 dose. The CDR3 DNA is TGTGCCAGCAGTTTGGGGGGGCCCGGGGAGCTGTTTTTT. Translated, it gives CASSLGGPGELFF.